These 18 T cell receptor beta chains were all obtained from the same sample, sequenced in a study of cytomegalovirus exposure and HLA in healthy donors. Primers for the PCR totalled 60 Vbeta and 13 Jbeta. Sequencing used immunoSEQ multiplex PCR; TCRdb keeps in-frame clones, though not all of them. This sample has tens of thousands of clones, with around 81% found just once. The sequenced sample was PBMCs. These receptors originate from a woman between 25 and 40 years old in good health and CMV-seronegative.

CDR3 loop: CASSVWERGTSTDTQYF. The CDR3 coding sequence is TGTGCCAGCAGCGTTTGGGAGCGGGGGACTAGCACAGATACGCAGTATTTT. V gene TRBV9 combines with J gene TRBJ2-3, with TRBD2 identical over 8 bases. V lost 2 bases to trimming and J lost 0 bases; unmatched junction nucleotides: 8. The germline gives CDR1 SGDLS, CDR2 YYNGEE. The CDR3 covers 17 residues. The full variable domain, its missing parts supplied by reference TRBV9 and TRBJ2-3, is DSGVTQTPKHLITATGQRVTLRCSPRSGDLSVYWYQQSLDQGLQFLIQYYNGEERAKGNILERFSAQQFPDLHSELNLSSLELGDSALYFCASSVWERGTSTDTQYFGPGTRLTVL.

Only one count was recorded for this clone. The V gene is TRBV27, the J gene TRBJ1-2; possibly TRBD1 for D (5 bases). CDR1 is MNHEY, CDR2 SMNVEV, per germline (reference sequence). The CDR3 consists of 16 residues. Trimming pared 1 base from V and 4 bases from J, leaving 16 bases between. The DNA of the CDR3 is TGTGCCAGCAGTTTATACGGGACTCAAACTTTCTATGGCTACACCTTC. Translating it yields CASSLYGTQTFYGYTF.

V gene TRBV2 combines with J gene TRBJ1-4, with D uncertain. Germline CDR1 reads SNHLY; CDR2 reads FYNNEI. The CDR3 has 15 residues. The ends were cut back, 6 bases at V and 10 bases at J, with 21 bases in the middle. The CDR3 DNA reads as TGTGCCAGCAGATCCTCAGCGGACGGGTACGGAAAACTGTTTTTT. Translated: CASRSSADGYGKLFF.

The V gene is TRBV7-9, the J gene TRBJ2-1; D perhaps matches TRBD2 (5 bases). Germline V gives CDR1 SEHNR, CDR2 FQNEAQ (reference sequence). V was cut by 1 base and J by 0 bases, with 7 bases left in between. This CDR3 contains 15 residues. The CDR3 nucleotides are TGTGCCAGCAGCTTAGGTAGCGCCTCCTACAATGAGCAGTTCTTC. Amino acid sequence: CASSLGSASYNEQFF.

The chain recombines TRBV6-1 with TRBJ2-7, with 9 bases identical to TRBD2. The CDR3 runs to 14 residues. V lost 4 bases to trimming and J lost 6 bases; unmatched junction nucleotides: 7. CDR1 and CDR2 from the germline V gene are MNHNS and SASEGT. The CDR3 bases are TGTGCCAGCAGTGCCCCTAGCGGGAAAACCGAGCAGTACTTC. As protein: CASSAPSGKTEQYF.

The chain carries TRBV18 and TRBJ2-5; TRBD1 is a possible D gene (5 bases). CDR1 is KGHSH and CDR2 is LQKENI in the germline V gene. The CDR3 extends over 14 amino acids. V gave up 0 bases and J gave up 3 bases, with 8 bases separating them. For the CDR3, the DNA is TGTGCCAGCTCACCACCCCCAGGGAAAGAGACCCAGTACTTC. Amino acid sequence: CASSPPPGKETQYF. Full variable domain (remainder filled in from reference TRBV18 and TRBJ2-5): NAGVMQNPRHLVRRRGQEARLRCSPMKGHSHVYWYRQLPEEGLKFMVYLQKENIIDESGMPKERFSAEFPKEGPSILRIQQVVRGDSAAYFCASSPPPGKETQYFGPGTRLLVL.

Concerning this clone: A read error may account for a junction end that differs from germline. The chain uses TRBV7-2 and TRBJ2-3; TRBD2 might be the D (5 bases). CDR1 is SGHTA and CDR2 is FQGNSA in the germline V gene. The CDR3 covers 15 residues. The CDR3 bases are TGTGCCAGCAGGTTAGGGCCGGGGTTCACAGATACGCAGTATTTT. Amino acid sequence: CASRLGPGFTDTQYF.

This rearrangement joins TRBV18 to TRBJ1-5; D is ambiguous. The germline V gene has CDR1 KGHSH and CDR2 LQKENI. Deletions cut 3 bases from V and 1 base from J, with 4 bases between. The CDR3 extends over 13 amino acids. The CDR3 is CASSPASNQPQHF. The CDR3 coding sequence is TGTGCCAGCTCACCCGCGAGCAATCAGCCCCAGCATTTT.

This chain links TRBV28 with TRBJ2-3; no clear D. V shed 2 bases and J shed 4 bases, with 4 bases lying between them. The CDR3 loop spans 12 amino acids. Germline CDR1 reads MDHEN; CDR2 reads SYDVKM. CDR3 sequence reads: CASSLEADTQYF. CDR3 coding DNA: TGTGCCAGCAGTTTAGAGGCAGATACGCAGTATTTT.

The rearrangement uses TRBV28 and TRBJ2-7, with TRBD2 matching 7 bases. The germline V gene encodes CDR1 MDHEN and CDR2 SYDVKM. J was trimmed by 5 bases and V by 10 bases; bases with no gene match: 11. The CDR3 has 13 residues. The CDR3 loop reads CATAGAGVNEQYF. The DNA for the CDR3 is TGTGCCACCGCCGGGGCGGGAGTTAACGAGCAGTACTTC. The variable domain in full, completed from reference TRBV28 and TRBJ2-7, reads DVKVTQSSRYLVKRTGEKVFLECVQDMDHENMFWYRQDPGLGLRLIYFSYDVKMKEKGDIPEGYSVSREKKERFSLILESASTNQTSMYLCATAGAGVNEQYFGPGTRLTVT.

This sequence joins TRBV5-1 and TRBJ1-1; D uncertain. CDR3 size: 14 residues. Germline-derived CDR1 and CDR2 are SGHRS and YFSETQ. Trimming stripped 6 bases from V and 3 bases from J, with 15 bases between. CDR3 in amino acids: CASTLRSEDTEAFF. CDR3 DNA: TGCGCCAGCACCCTCCGTAGTGAAGACACTGAAGCTTTCTTT.

The chain combines TRBV2 with TRBJ2-2; a weak D match, TRBD2 (5 bases). Trimming left V 0 bases short and J 4 bases short, with 15 bases between. This CDR3 spans 17 amino acids. In germline, CDR1 is SNHLY, CDR2 FYNNEI. CDR3 in DNA: TGTGCCAGCAGTGAAGCTGTTTGGGAGTTCGGCACCGGGGAGCTGTTTTTT. This encodes CASSEAVWEFGTGELFF.

This clone was seen only a few times. The chain couples TRBV30 to TRBJ2-5; 10 nucleotides match TRBD2. V shed 2 bases, J shed 0 bases, and the junction held 12 bases outside the gene matches. Germline loops: CDR1 GTSNPN, CDR2 SVGIG (reference sequence). The CDR3 loop spans 18 amino acids. CDR3 residues: CAWSISRTSGGYQETQYF. Written as DNA, the CDR3 is TGTGCCTGGAGTATCTCCCGGACTAGCGGAGGATACCAAGAGACCCAGTACTTC. Combining the CDR3 with reference TRBV30 and TRBJ2-5 gives the whole variable domain SQTIHQWPATLVQPVGSPLSLECTVEGTSNPNLYWYRQAAGRGLQLLFYSVGIGQISSEVPQNLSASRPQDRQFILSSKKLLLSDSGFYLCAWSISRTSGGYQETQYFGPGTRLLVL.

This chain links TRBV11-3 with TRBJ2-1, with 8 bases identical to TRBD2. The CDR3 contains 20 residues. V was pared by 4 bases and J by 4 bases, with 21 bases of the junction left unmatched. Per the germline V gene, CDR1 is SGHNT and CDR2 is YENEEA. The CDR3 loop is CASSSTGTLRTSTKYNEQFF. In DNA, the CDR3 is TGTGCCAGCAGCTCAACCGGGACACTCAGGACTAGCACCAAATACAATGAGCAGTTCTTC.

V gene TRBV5-4 combines with J gene TRBJ2-5; 14 bases fit TRBD2. After removal of 6 bases from V and 5 bases from J, the junction contained 9 bases not matched to a gene. Germline CDR1 reads SGHNT; CDR2 reads YYREEE (reference sequence). The CDR3 loop spans 16 amino acids. Here the CDR3 reads CASTQRTSGRSETQYF. The CDR3 DNA reads as TGTGCCAGCACCCAAAGGACTAGCGGGAGGTCGGAGACCCAGTACTTC.

This chain links TRBV15 with TRBJ2-1, with D possibly matching TRBD2 (6 bases). The germline V gene encodes CDR1 LNHNV and CDR2 YYDKDF (reference sequence). This CDR3 spans 16 amino acids. With 5 bases removed from V and 7 bases from J, the gap between germline ends came to 21 bases. Here the CDR3 reads CATSRRRAGHMNEQFF. The CDR3 region has the DNA TGTGCCACCAGCCGAAGGAGGGCCGGGCATATGAATGAGCAGTTCTTC.

This chain connects TRBV7-2 to TRBJ2-7; 11 bases agree with TRBD2. This CDR3 region has 15 residues. Losses at the gene ends were 6 bases for V and 0 bases for J; bases not matched to a gene: 4. Per germline, CDR1 SGHTA and CDR2 FQGNSA. This CDR3 reads CASRTGTSGSYEQYF. Here the CDR3 DNA reads TGTGCCAGCAGAACCGGGACTAGCGGCTCCTACGAGCAGTACTTC. The variable domain in full, with the rest retrieved from reference TRBV7-2 and TRBJ2-7, is GAGVSQSPSNKVTEKGKDVELRCDPISGHTALYWYRQSLGQGLEFLIYFQGNSAPDKSGLPSDRFSAERTGGSVSTLTIQRTQQEDSAVYLCASRTGTSGSYEQYFGPGTRLTVT.

This rearrangement joins TRBV19 to TRBJ1-2; perhaps TRBD1 as D (5 bases). The CDR3 covers 14 residues. Trimming removed 6 bases from V and 4 bases from J, with 15 bases in between. Germline V gene sequence: CDR1 LNHDA, CDR2 SQIVND (reference sequence). The CDR3 here is CASSPTVNVYGYTF. CDR3 coding DNA: TGTGCCAGTAGCCCGACAGTAAATGTCTATGGCTACACCTTC.